This note documents a single T cell receptor (beta chain) sequence. Its antigen is unknown. Trimming took 1 base from V and 0 from J, leaving 10 bases between them. Looked up from germline, CDR1 is SGHDN and CDR2 is FVKESK. The CDR3 is 17 residues long. This record comes from a study of cytomegalovirus exposure and HLA in healthy donors. The wider study: Earlier findings included some 100 million unique TCR beta sequences obtained from 150 million to 200 million T cells. Within the Caucasian-associated ancestry cluster were roughly 79% of the roughly 400 genotyped donors. Findings and caveats of the study: It has been reported that TCR beta sequences accurately predicted the HLA-A and HLA-B alleles of most subjects. The classifier was said to identify cytomegalovirus status with high specificity and sensitivity.

Both 60 Vbeta primers and 13 Jbeta primers went into the PCR. Libraries were prepared by immunoSEQ multiplex PCR; TCRdb keeps only in-frame clonotypes and omits some of them. This table holds some 120,000 clones, about 74% found once. The specimen sequenced was PBMCs. This receptor was obtained from a man aged 30 to 39 in good health and CMV-seronegative. The V and J genes are TRBV14 and TRBJ2-6; D gene unclear. CDR3 DNA: TGTGCCAGCAGCCAAGGGGCAGCCTACTCTGGGGCCAACGTCCTGACTTTC. Residues: CASSQGAAYSGANVLTF.